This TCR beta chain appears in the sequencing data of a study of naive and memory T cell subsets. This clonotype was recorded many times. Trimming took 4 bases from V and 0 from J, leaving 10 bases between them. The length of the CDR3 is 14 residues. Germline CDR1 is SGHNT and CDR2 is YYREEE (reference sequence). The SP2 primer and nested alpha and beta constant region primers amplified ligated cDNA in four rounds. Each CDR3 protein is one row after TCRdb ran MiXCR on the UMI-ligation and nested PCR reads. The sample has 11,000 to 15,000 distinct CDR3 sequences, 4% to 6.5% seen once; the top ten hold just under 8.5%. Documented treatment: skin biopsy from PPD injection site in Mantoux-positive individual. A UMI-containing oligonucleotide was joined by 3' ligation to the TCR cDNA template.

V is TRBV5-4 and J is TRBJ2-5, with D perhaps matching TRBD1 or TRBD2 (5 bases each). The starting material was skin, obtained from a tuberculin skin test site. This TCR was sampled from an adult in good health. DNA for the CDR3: TGTGCCAGCAGCCTCCCGGGACACCAAGAGACCCAGTACTTC. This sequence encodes CASSLPGHQETQYF.